This is a list of T cell receptor beta chains from one sample in a study of PD-L1 blockade in urothelial cancer. Generated by immunoSEQ multiplex PCR, the TCRdb table keeps only in-frame clones and is missing some. The sample gives 56,000 or so clones, approximately 86% of which show up once; 2.5% to 3.5% is in the top ten. Here the sequenced sample was PBMCs, taken around atezolizumab (anti-PD-L1) treatment. The source of these receptors is a man between 50 and 59 years old with urothelial cancer. CDR3s include the opening cysteine and the closing phenylalanine or tryptophan. The D gene is left open where the match is weak. The listing skips clone size in some rows; elsewhere it reads once, few, many or a size class.

j_call clone_size cdr3_length v_call d_call cdr3_aa cdr3_nt
TRBJ2-1 few 12 TRBV15 NA CATSRDKGEQFF TGTGCCACCAGCAGAGATAAGGGGGAGCAGTTCTTC
TRBJ2-2 NA 16 TRBV7-2 TRBD2 CASSSRTSGSTGELFF TGTGCCAGCAGCTCAAGGACTAGCGGGAGTACCGGGGAGCTGTTTTTT
TRBJ2-3 NA 15 TRBV2 TRBD2 CASRSLAGATDTQYF TGTGCCAGCAGGTCACTAGCGGGAGCAACGGATACGCAGTATTTT
TRBJ2-2 NA 16 TRBV7-8 TRBD2 CASSFRLAGAGGELFF TGTGCCAGCAGCTTTAGACTAGCGGGAGCTGGCGGGGAGCTGTTTTTT
TRBJ1-3 NA 13 TRBV7-3 NA CASSLVTGNTIYF TGTGCCAGCAGCTTAGTAACTGGAAACACCATATATTTT
TRBJ2-5 NA 19 TRBV28 TRBD2 CASSFSSRTSGRARETQYF TGTGCCAGCAGCTTTTCCTCGAGGACTAGCGGGAGGGCCCGGGAGACCCAGTACTTC
TRBJ2-1 once 19 TRBV19 NA CASSIGPFLQGRLYNEQFF TGTGCCAGTAGTATAGGCCCGTTCCTACAGGGGAGGTTGTATAATGAGCAGTTCTTC
TRBJ2-7 NA 16 TRBV4-1 TRBD2 CASSQDLAGWAYEQYF TGCGCCAGCAGCCAAGATTTAGCGGGTTGGGCCTACGAGCAGTACTTC
TRBJ1-6 NA 15 TRBV5-1 NA CASSLALGANSPLHF TGCGCCAGCAGCTTGGCCTTAGGGGCTAATTCACCCCTCCACTTT
TRBJ2-3 NA 16 TRBV5-1 TRBD1 CASSGGTGEFSDTQYF TGCGCCAGCAGCGGGGGGACAGGGGAATTCTCAGATACGCAGTATTTT
TRBJ1-5 NA 15 TRBV28 NA CASSLFYGVNQPQHF TGTGCCAGCAGTCTGTTCTACGGGGTCAATCAGCCCCAGCATTTT
TRBJ1-2 NA 14 TRBV6-5 NA CASSYSTGPYGYTF TGTGCCAGCAGTTACAGTACAGGGCCTTATGGCTACACCTTC
TRBJ1-1 few 13 TRBV19 NA CASRPRASTEAFF TGTGCCAGTAGGCCCCGAGCGTCCACTGAAGCTTTCTTT
TRBJ2-7 NA 13 TRBV11-2 TRBD2 CASSSGLIYEQYF TGTGCCAGCAGCTCGGGACTAATCTACGAGCAGTACTTC
TRBJ2-7 NA 12 TRBV30 NA CAWGGGGYEQYF TGTGCCTGGGGAGGGGGGGGATACGAGCAGTACTTC
TRBJ1-5 NA 17 TRBV2 TRBD1 CASSGISTGLRNQPQHF TGTGCCAGCAGTGGGATATCGACAGGGTTGAGGAATCAGCCCCAGCATTTT
TRBJ2-7 NA 15 TRBV28 TRBD2 CATKFPGLAGGEQYF TGTGCCACCAAGTTTCCGGGACTAGCGGGGGGGGAGCAGTACTTC